This T cell receptor beta chain was captured by sequencing in a study of T cells in Graves' hyperthyroidism and ophthalmopathy. Study-level information: Peripheral blood was obtained at initial diagnosis, preceding any treatment. Points from the study as a whole: Median prediction lead before ophthalmopathy onset was about 6.5 months with the model.

This clonotype was seen at least ten times. Its antigen is not known. The source material, RNA transcripts, was used to amplify TCR beta CDR3 regions. First-round RT-PCR of the TCR CDR3 relied on the HTBI primer set. Each CDR3 protein is one row after TCRdb ran MiXCR on the multiplex PCR reads. The sample lists hundreds of thousands of distinct CDR3 sequences; about 18% were seen once. The V end was cut by 8 bases, the J end by 4 bases, with 20 bases between. The CDR3 sequence is 15 residues long. The germline V gene encodes CDR1 MDHEN and CDR2 SYDVKM. J is TRBJ1-1 and V is TRBV28, with D maybe TRBD1 (6 bases). The clonotype originates from a woman aged 18-29 years with Graves' hyperthyroidism. Sequencing used blood. The chain's CDR3 is CASVSSNRAGTEAFF. CDR3 nucleotide sequence: TGTGCCAGCGTCTCCTCCAACAGGGCCGGCACTGAAGCTTTCTTT.